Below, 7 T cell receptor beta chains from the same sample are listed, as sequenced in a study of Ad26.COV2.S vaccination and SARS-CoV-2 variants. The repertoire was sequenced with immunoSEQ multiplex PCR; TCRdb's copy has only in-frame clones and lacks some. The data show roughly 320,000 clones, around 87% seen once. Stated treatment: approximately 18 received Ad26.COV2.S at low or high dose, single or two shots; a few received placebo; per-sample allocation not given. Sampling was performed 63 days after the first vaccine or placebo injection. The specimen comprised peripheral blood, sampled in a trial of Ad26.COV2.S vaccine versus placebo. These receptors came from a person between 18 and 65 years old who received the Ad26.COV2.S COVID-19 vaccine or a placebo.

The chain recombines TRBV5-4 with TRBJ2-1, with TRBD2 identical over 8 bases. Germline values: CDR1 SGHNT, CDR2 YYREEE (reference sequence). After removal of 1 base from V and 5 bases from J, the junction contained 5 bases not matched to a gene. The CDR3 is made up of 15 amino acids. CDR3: CASSLPRGGHNEQFF. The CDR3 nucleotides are TGTGCCAGCAGCTTGCCTCGCGGGGGGCACAATGAGCAGTTCTTC.

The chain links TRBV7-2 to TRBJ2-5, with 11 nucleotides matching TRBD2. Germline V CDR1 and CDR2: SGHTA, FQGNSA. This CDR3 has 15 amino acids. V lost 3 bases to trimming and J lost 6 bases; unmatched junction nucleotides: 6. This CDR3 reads CASSLASGGTKTQYF. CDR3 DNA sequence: TGTGCCAGCAGCTTGGCTAGCGGGGGGACAAAGACCCAGTACTTC.

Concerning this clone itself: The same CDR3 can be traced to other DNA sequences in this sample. The CDR3 protein is CASSPRGQGRGYTF. As DNA, the CDR3 is TGTGCCAGCAGCCCTAGGGGACAGGGCCGAGGCTACACCTTC. The genes are TRBV7-2 and TRBJ1-2, with 9 bases aligning to TRBD1. The trim removed 5 bases at V and 8 bases at J, leaving 9 bases unmatched. The CDR3 is 14 amino acids. The germline gives CDR1 SGHTA, CDR2 FQGNSA.

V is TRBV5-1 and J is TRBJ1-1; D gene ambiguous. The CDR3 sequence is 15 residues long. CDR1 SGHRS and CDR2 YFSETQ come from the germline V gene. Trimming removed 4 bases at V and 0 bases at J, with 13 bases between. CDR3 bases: TGCGCCAGCAGCCGAAGTCCCGGATTGAACACTGAAGCTTTCTTT. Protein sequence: CASSRSPGLNTEAFF.

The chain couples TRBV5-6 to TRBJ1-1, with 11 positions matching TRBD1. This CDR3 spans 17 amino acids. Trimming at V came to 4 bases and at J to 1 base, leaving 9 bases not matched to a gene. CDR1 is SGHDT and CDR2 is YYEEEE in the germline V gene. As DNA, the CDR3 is TGTGCCAGCAGCGGGGGACAGGGGGTCCCACCGAACACTGAAGCTTTCTTT. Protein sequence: CASSGGQGVPPNTEAFF. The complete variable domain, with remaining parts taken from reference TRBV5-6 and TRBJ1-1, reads DAGVTQSPTHLIKTRGQQVTLRCSPKSGHDTVSWYQQALGQGPQFIFQYYEEEERQRGNFPDRFSGHQFPNYSSELNVNALLLGDSALYLCASSGGQGVPPNTEAFFGQGTRLTVV.

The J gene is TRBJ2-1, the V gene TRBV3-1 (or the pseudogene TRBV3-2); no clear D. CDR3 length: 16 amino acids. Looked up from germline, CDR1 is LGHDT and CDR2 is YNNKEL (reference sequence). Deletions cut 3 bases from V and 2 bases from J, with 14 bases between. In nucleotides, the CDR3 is TGTGCCAGCAGCCACCCGCCGGCGGACCCCTACAATGAGCAGTTCTTC. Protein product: CASSHPPADPYNEQFF.

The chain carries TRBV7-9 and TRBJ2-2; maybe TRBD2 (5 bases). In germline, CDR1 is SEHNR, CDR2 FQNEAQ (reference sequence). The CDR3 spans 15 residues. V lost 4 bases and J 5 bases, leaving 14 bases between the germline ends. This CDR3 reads CASSSRGPGTGELFF. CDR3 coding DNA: TGTGCCAGCAGCTCCCGAGGACCGGGGACCGGGGAGCTGTTTTTT.